What follows is one T cell receptor beta chain and its context. What it recognizes is unknown. TCRdb's copy holds only in-frame clones and misses some; the assay was immunoSEQ multiplex PCR. The sample contains 25,000 to 35,000 clones, 65% to 85% of which appear only once. The entry originates in a study of OX40 agonist ivuxolimab in advanced cancers. The overall study: Enrollees could have had prior anti-PD-1, anti-PD-L1 or anti-CTLA-4 therapy, which around 43% had received. Two cutaneous melanoma patients and one hepatocellular carcinoma patient, three in all, had partial responses. Overall study results and limits: Which antigen the expanded peripheral T cells recognized is unknown.

Peripheral blood came from all dose cohorts at three timepoints. CDR3 length: 12 residues. The V gene end was trimmed by 10 bases and the J gene end by 8 bases; junction bases not matched to a gene: 10. From germline, CDR1 is MNHNS and CDR2 SASEGT. The sequencing used CD4+ or CD8+ T cells sorted from blood, collected in a trial of the OX40 agonist ivuxolimab. This chain joins TRBV6-1 and TRBJ1-2; 7 bases are a match to TRBD1. The clonotype originates from an adult with an advanced solid tumor such as melanoma, head and neck, liver or kidney cancer. The CDR3 loop reads CATPDRVEGYTF. DNA of the CDR3: TGTGCCACCCCAGACAGGGTTGAGGGCTACACCTTC.